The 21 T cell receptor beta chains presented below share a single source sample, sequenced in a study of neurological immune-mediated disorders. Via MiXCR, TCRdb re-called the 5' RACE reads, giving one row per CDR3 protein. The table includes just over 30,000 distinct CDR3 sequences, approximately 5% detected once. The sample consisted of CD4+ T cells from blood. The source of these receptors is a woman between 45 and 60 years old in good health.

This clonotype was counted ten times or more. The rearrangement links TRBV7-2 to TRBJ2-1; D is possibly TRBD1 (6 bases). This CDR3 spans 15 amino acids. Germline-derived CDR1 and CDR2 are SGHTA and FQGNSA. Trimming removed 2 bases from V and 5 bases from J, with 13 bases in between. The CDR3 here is CASSLWAGTNNEQFF. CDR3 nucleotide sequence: TGTGCCAGCAGCTTATGGGCAGGGACAAACAATGAGCAGTTCTTC.

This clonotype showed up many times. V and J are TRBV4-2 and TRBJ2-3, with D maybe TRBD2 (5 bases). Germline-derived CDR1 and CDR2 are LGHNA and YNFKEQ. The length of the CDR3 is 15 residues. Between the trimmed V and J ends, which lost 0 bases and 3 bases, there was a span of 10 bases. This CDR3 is CASSQDGVGTDTQYF. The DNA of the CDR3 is TGTGCCAGCAGCCAAGACGGGGTCGGGACAGATACGCAGTATTTT.

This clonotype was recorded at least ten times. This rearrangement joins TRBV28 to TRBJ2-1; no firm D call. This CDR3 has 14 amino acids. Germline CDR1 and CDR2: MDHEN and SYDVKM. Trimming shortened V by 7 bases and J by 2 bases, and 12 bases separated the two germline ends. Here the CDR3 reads CASMWAGAYNEQFF. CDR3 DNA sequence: TGTGCCAGCATGTGGGCAGGAGCCTACAATGAGCAGTTCTTC.

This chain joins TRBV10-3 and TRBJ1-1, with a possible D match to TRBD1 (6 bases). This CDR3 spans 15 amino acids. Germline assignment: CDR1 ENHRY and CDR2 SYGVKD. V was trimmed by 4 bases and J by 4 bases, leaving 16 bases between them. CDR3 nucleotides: TGTGCCATCAGTGCCAACTCCGGGGGGCTCACTGAAGCTTTCTTT. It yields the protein CAISANSGGLTEAFF.

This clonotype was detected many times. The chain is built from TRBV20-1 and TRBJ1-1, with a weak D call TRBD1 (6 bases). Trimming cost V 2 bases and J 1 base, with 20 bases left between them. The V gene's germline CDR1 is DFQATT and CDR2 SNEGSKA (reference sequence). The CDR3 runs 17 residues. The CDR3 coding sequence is TGCAGTGCTAGACGAGCGAACCTGGGACATTCGAACACTGAAGCTTTCTTT. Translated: CSARRANLGHSNTEAFF.

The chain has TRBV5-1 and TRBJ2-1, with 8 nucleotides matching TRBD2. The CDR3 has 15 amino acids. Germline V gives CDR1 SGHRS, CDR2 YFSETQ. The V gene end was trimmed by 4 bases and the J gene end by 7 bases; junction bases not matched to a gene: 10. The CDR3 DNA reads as TGCGCCAGCAGCCCTGGAGTAGCGGGACTGAATGAGCAGTTCTTC. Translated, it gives CASSPGVAGLNEQFF.

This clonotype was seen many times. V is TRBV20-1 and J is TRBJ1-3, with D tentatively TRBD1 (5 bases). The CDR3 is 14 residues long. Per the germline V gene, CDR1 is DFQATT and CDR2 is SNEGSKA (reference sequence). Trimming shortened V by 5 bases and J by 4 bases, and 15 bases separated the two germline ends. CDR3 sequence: CSAFRRDGGNTIYF. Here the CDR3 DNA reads TGCAGTGCTTTTCGCCGGGACGGAGGAAACACCATATATTTT.

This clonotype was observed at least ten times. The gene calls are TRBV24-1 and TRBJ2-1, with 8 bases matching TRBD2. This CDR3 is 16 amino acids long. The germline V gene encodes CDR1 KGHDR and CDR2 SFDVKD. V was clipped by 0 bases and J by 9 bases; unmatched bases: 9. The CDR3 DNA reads TGTGCCACCAGTGATTTGTTCCGGACTAGCATCGGTGAGCAGTTCTTC. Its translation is CATSDLFRTSIGEQFF.

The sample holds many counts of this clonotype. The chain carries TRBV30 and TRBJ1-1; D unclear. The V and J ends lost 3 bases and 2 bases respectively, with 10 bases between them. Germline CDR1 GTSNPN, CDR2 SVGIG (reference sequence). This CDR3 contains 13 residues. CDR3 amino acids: CAWRSGFNTEAFF. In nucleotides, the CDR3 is TGTGCCTGGAGGTCGGGATTTAACACTGAAGCTTTCTTT. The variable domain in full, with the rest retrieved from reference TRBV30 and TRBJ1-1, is SQTIHQWPATLVQPVGSPLSLECTVEGTSNPNLYWYRQAAGRGLQLLFYSVGIGQISSEVPQNLSASRPQDRQFILSSKKLLLSDSGFYLCAWRSGFNTEAFFGQGTRLTVV.

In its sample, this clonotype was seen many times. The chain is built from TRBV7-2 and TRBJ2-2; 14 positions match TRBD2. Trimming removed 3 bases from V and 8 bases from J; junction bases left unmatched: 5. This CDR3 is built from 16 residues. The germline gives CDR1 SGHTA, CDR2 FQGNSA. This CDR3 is CASSLTSGRAGGELFF. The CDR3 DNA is TGTGCCAGCAGCTTGACTAGCGGGAGGGCCGGGGGGGAGCTGTTTTTT.

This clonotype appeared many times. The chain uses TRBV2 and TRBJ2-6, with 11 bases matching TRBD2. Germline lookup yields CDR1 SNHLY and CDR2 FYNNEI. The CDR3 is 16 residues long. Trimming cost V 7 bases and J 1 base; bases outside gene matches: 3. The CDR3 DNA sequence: TGTGCCAGCAAACGACTAGCGGGATCTGGGGCCAACGTCCTGACTTTC. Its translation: CASKRLAGSGANVLTF.

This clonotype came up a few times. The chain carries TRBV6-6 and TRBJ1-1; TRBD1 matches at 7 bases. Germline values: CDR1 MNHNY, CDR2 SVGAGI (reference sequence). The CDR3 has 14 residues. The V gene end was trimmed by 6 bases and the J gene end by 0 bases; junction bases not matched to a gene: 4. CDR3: CASRPRGMNTEAFF. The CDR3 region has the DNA TGTGCCAGCAGGCCCAGGGGGATGAACACTGAAGCTTTCTTT.

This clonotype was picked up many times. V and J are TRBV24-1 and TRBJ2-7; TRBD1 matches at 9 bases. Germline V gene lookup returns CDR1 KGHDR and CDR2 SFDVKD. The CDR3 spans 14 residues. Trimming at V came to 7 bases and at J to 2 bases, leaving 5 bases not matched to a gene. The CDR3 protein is CATRTGTGPYEQYF. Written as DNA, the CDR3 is TGTGCCACCAGAACCGGGACAGGGCCCTACGAGCAGTACTTC.

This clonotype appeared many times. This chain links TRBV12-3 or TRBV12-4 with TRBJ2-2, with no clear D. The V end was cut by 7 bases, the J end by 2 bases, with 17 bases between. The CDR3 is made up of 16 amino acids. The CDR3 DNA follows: TGTGCCAGCACCCAACACGTCGCAGCTAACACCGGGGAGCTGTTTTTT. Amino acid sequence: CASTQHVAANTGELFF.

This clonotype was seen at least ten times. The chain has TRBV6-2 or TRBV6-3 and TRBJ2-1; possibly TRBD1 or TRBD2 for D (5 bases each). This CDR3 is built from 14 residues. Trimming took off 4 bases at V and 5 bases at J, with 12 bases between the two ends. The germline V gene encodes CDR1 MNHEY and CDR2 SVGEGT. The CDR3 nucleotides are TGTGCCAGCAGTTGGACCGGGACCAACAATGAGCAGTTCTTC. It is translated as CASSWTGTNNEQFF.

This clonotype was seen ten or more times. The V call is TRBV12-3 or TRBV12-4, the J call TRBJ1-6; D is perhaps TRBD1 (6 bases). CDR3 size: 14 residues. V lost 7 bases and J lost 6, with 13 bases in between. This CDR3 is CASTLTGSNSPLHF. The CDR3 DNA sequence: TGTGCCAGCACCCTGACAGGCTCTAATTCACCCCTCCACTTT.

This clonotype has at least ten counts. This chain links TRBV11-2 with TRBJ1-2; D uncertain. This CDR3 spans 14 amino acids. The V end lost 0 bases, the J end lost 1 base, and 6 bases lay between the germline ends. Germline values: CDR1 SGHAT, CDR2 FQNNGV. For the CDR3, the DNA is TGTGCCAGCAGCTTAGAGGGGAGTAACTATGGCTACACCTTC. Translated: CASSLEGSNYGYTF.

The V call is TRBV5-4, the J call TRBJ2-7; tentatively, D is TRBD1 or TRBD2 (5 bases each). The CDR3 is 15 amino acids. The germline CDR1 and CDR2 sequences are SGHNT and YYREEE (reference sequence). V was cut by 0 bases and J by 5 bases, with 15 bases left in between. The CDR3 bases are TGTGCCAGCAGCTTGGCGCCGGGACCCGGGGACGAGCAGTACTTC. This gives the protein CASSLAPGPGDEQYF.

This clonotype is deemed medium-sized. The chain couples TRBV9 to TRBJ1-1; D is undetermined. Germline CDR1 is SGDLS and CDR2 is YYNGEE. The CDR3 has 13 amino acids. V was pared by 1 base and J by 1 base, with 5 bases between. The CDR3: CASSVSQNTEAFF. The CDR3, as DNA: TGTGCCAGCAGCGTATCCCAGAACACTGAAGCTTTCTTT.

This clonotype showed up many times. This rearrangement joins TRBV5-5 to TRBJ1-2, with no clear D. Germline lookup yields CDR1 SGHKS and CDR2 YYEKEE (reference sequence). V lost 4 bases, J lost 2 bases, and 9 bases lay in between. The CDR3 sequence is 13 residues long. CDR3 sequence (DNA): TGTGCCAGCAGCAGGACGATAAACTATGGCTACACCTTC. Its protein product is CASSRTINYGYTF.

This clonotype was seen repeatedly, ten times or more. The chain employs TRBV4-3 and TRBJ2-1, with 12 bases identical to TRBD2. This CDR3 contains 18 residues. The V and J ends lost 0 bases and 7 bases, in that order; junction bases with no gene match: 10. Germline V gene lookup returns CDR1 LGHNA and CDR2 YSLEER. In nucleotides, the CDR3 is TGCGCCAGCAGCCAAGAAGTCCCTCTAGCGGGAGGGAGGAATGAGCAGTTCTTC. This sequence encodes CASSQEVPLAGGRNEQFF.